A single sample is the source of the 18 T cell receptor beta chains below, sequenced in a study of shared clonotypes between healthy human individuals. Only in-frame clones appear in the TCRdb table, and some are missing; sequencing was by immunoSEQ multiplex PCR. The sample contains 2 million to 2.5 million clones, approximately 93% of which appear only once. Material: naive CD4+ T cells from PBMCs. Subset here: CD45RA+ positively selected. Receptor source: a young man in good health. Some clones in this sample may be carry-over from other donors' samples.

V usage is TRBV7-9 and J usage is TRBJ2-7; a weak D match, TRBD2 (5 bases). The CDR3 is made up of 14 amino acids. Germline loops: CDR1 SEHNR, CDR2 FQNEAQ (reference sequence). Trimming removed 5 bases from V and 6 bases from J, with 17 bases in between. CDR3 sequence reads: CASSRTAPQVEQYF. The CDR3 DNA sequence: TGTGCCAGCAGCCGGACTGCACCCCAGGTCGAGCAGTACTTC.

V is TRBV28 and J is TRBJ2-7, with unresolved D. The CDR3 spans 14 residues. Looked up from germline, CDR1 is MDHEN and CDR2 is SYDVKM. V dropped 3 bases and J dropped 3 bases, with 12 bases sitting between them. The DNA for the CDR3 is TGTGCCAGCAGTTTTAGACGCCGCAACTACGAGCAGTACTTC. Translated, it gives CASSFRRRNYEQYF.

The J gene is TRBJ1-3, the V gene TRBV11-2; 12 bases match TRBD1. The ends lost 4 bases at V and 2 bases at J; junction bases unmatched: 12. The CDR3 has 19 residues. In germline, CDR1 is SGHAT, CDR2 FQNNGV. The CDR3 spells CASSSLRDRGPVAGNTIYF. The CDR3, as DNA: TGTGCCAGCAGCTCACTCCGGGACAGGGGGCCCGTGGCTGGAAACACCATATATTTT.

On this clone itself: At the DNA level, this CDR3 is encoded by other sequences in the same sample as well. The chain employs TRBV29-1 and TRBJ2-2; D is possibly TRBD1 (6 bases). Germline loops: CDR1 SQVTM, CDR2 ANQGSEA. Deletions cut 2 bases from V and 5 bases from J, with 9 bases between. The CDR3 extends over 13 amino acids. The DNA for the CDR3 is TGCAGCGTTGAAAGAAGGGGGACCGGGGAGCTGTTTTTT. This gives the protein CSVERRGTGELFF.

This chain connects TRBV29-1 to TRBJ2-5, with a possible D match to TRBD1 (6 bases). V lost 7 bases, J lost 2 bases, and 17 bases lay in between. Per germline, CDR1 SQVTM and CDR2 ANQGSEA. This CDR3 region has 14 residues. In DNA, the CDR3 is TGCAGCGCACATCCGGCAGGGGATCAAGAGACCCAGTACTTC. This gives the protein CSAHPAGDQETQYF.

This clone has a single count. The chain has TRBV29-1 and TRBJ2-5; D may be TRBD2 (5 bases). The germline V gene has CDR1 SQVTM and CDR2 ANQGSEA. This CDR3 is 13 amino acids long. V lost 3 bases and J 5 bases, leaving 13 bases between the germline ends. CDR3 coding DNA: TGCAGCGTTGAGGGCAACCCGGGGGAGACCCAGTACTTC. Translating it yields CSVEGNPGETQYF.

CDR3 sequence (DNA): TGTGCCAGCAGTTCCCCGGACAGGCCGAATCAGCCCCAGCATTTT. This gives the protein CASSSPDRPNQPQHF. The V call is TRBV28, the J call TRBJ1-5; 7 positions agree with TRBD1. Trimming at V came to 4 bases and at J to 4 bases, leaving 7 bases not matched to a gene. Per germline, CDR1 MDHEN and CDR2 SYDVKM. The CDR3 spans 15 residues.

J is TRBJ2-1 and V is TRBV4-2, with TRBD2 matching over 11 bases. The CDR3 spans 14 residues. Germline V gene data show CDR1 as LGHNA and CDR2 as YNFKEQ. With V trimmed by 0 bases and J by 10 bases, 2 bases remained unmatched. CDR3 sequence reads: CASSQERTSGEQFF. CDR3 coding DNA: TGTGCCAGCAGCCAAGAAAGGACTAGCGGGGAGCAGTTCTTC.

The CDR3 nucleotides are TGTGCCATCAGTGAAGTGGGGGGTGGTTATGGCTACACCTTC. Its translation is CAISEVGGGYGYTF. This chain uses TRBV10-3 with TRBJ1-2; D perhaps matches TRBD1 (5 bases). The CDR3 is 14 residues long. In germline, CDR1 is ENHRY, CDR2 SYGVKD. V lost 3 bases and J 5 bases, leaving 13 bases between the germline ends.

This chain joins TRBV7-9 and TRBJ2-5, with D perhaps matching TRBD1 (5 bases). Looked up from germline, CDR1 is SEHNR and CDR2 is FQNEAQ (reference sequence). The ends were cut back, 5 bases at V and 5 bases at J, with 15 bases in the middle. This CDR3 is built from 14 residues. The CDR3 reads CASSRQTGRETQYF. DNA for the CDR3: TGTGCCAGCAGCCGACAAACAGGACGGGAGACCCAGTACTTC.

V and J are TRBV5-6 and TRBJ2-5; 7 positions agree with TRBD1. CDR3 length: 14 residues. CDR1 is SGHDT, CDR2 YYEEEE, per germline. V lost 3 bases and J lost 3; bases outside the gene matches: 5. CDR3 sequence: CASSYEGQEETQYF. CDR3 coding DNA: TGTGCCAGCAGCTACGAAGGACAGGAAGAGACCCAGTACTTC.

V usage is TRBV5-1 and J usage is TRBJ1-1; 7 bases are a match to TRBD1. The ends lost 0 bases at V and 0 bases at J; junction bases unmatched: 8. This CDR3 spans 17 amino acids. Germline V gene lookup returns CDR1 SGHRS and CDR2 YFSETQ. DNA of the CDR3: TGCGCCAGCAGCTTGGGACAGGGCCGTACTATGAACACTGAAGCTTTCTTT. Protein: CASSLGQGRTMNTEAFF.

The chain couples TRBV2 to TRBJ1-2; 7 nucleotides agree with TRBD1. The V segment lost 7 bases and the J segment 7 bases; nucleotides outside the gene matches: 18. This CDR3 region has 16 residues. Germline values: CDR1 SNHLY, CDR2 FYNNEI. The CDR3 region has the DNA TGTGCCAGCATGGGGGACAGAGGGATTTTAAGGGGTGGCTACACCTTC. As protein: CASMGDRGILRGGYTF.

CDR3 in DNA: TGTGCCAGCAACCAAAGGGCCCAAGAGACCCAGTACTTC. As protein: CASNQRAQETQYF. The rearrangement uses TRBV6-5 and TRBJ2-5; D ambiguous. The V gene lost 7 bases and the J gene lost 1 base, with 10 bases spanning the gap. This CDR3 is 13 amino acids long. The germline gives CDR1 MNHEY, CDR2 SVGAGI.

The V gene is TRBV7-8, the J gene TRBJ1-5; no reliable D call. The V gene lost 3 bases and the J gene lost 4 bases, with 10 bases spanning the gap. The CDR3 spans 14 residues. Germline V CDR1 and CDR2: SGHVS, FQNEAQ. The CDR3 DNA reads TGTGCCAGCAGCTTTGGCAGCGAAAATCAGCCCCAGCATTTT. This sequence encodes CASSFGSENQPQHF.

This chain links TRBV7-6 with TRBJ2-7; 12 positions match TRBD2. This CDR3 is built from 17 residues. Germline CDR1 reads SGHVS; CDR2 reads FNYEAQ. Trimming took 5 bases from V and 3 from J; bases not matched to a gene: 11. CDR3 sequence: CASSLLPLAGGVYEQYF. The CDR3 nucleotides are TGTGCCAGCAGCCTCCTCCCCCTAGCGGGAGGGGTCTACGAGCAGTACTTC.

In this sample, this clone turned up once. The chain uses TRBV18 and TRBJ2-1; 8 positions match TRBD1. CDR1 KGHSH and CDR2 LQKENI come from the germline V gene. CDR3 length: 16 amino acids. The ends lost 3 bases at V and 7 bases at J; junction bases unmatched: 11. The CDR3 loop reads CASSPLATGVFNEQFF. The CDR3 coding sequence is TGTGCCAGCTCACCGTTAGCGACAGGGGTCTTTAATGAGCAGTTCTTC.

The chain has TRBV7-2 and TRBJ2-3; D uncertain. The CDR3 runs 13 residues. The germline V and J ends were trimmed by 1 base and 5 bases, with 7 bases remaining between them. Germline V lookup: CDR1 SGHTA, CDR2 FQGNSA. The CDR3 nucleotides read TGTGCCAGCAGCTTAGGGACCGTAGATACGCAGTATTTT. It specifies CASSLGTVDTQYF.